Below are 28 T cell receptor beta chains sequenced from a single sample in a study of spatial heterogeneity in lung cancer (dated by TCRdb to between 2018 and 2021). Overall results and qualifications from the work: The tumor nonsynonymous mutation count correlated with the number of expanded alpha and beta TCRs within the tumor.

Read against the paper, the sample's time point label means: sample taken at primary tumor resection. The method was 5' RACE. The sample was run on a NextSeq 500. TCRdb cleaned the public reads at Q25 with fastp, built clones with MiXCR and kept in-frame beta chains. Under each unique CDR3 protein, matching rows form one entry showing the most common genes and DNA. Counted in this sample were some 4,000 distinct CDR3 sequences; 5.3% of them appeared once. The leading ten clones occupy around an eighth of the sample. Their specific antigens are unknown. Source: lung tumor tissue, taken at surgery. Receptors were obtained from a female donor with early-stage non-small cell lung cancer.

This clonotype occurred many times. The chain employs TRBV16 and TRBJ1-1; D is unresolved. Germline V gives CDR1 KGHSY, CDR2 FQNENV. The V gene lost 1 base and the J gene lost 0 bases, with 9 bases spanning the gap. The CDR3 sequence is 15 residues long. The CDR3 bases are TGTGCCAGCAGCCAATTGTGGAGTATGAACACTGAAGCTTTCTTT. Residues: CASSQLWSMNTEAFF.

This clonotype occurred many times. CDR3: CASSQARSSGNTIYF. CDR3 sequence (DNA): TGTGCCAGCAGCCAAGCCAGGTCATCTGGAAACACCATATATTTT. The chain recombines TRBV3-1 with TRBJ1-3, with no clear D. The CDR3 has 15 amino acids. The germline V gene encodes CDR1 LGHDT and CDR2 YNNKEL (reference sequence). V was pared by 1 base and J by 1 base, with 8 bases between. The variable domain in full, with the rest retrieved from reference TRBV3-1 and TRBJ1-3, is DTAVSQTPKYLVTQMGNDKSIKCEQNLGHDTMYWYKQDSKKFLKIMFSYNNKELIINETVPNRFSPKSPDKAHLNLHINSLELGDSAVYFCASSQARSSGNTIYFGEGSWLTVV.

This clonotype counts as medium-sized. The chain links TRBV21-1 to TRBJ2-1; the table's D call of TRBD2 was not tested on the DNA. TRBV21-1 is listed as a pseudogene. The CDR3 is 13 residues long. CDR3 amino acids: CPPRGGYHNEQFF. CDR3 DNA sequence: TGTCCCCCTCGCGGGGGTTACCACAATGAGCAGTTCTTC.

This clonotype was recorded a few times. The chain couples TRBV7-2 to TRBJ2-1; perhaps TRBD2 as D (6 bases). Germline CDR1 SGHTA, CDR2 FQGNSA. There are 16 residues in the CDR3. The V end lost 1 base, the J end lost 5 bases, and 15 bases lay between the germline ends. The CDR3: CASSLGASVLDNEQFF. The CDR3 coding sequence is TGTGCCAGCAGCTTAGGAGCTAGCGTCCTCGACAATGAGCAGTTCTTC.

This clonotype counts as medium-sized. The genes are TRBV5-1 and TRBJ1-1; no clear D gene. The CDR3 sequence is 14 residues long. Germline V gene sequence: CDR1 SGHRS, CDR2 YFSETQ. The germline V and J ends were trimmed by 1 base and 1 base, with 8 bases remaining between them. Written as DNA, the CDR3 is TGCGCCAGCAGCTTGATGCGGAAGAACACTGAAGCTTTCTTT. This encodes CASSLMRKNTEAFF.

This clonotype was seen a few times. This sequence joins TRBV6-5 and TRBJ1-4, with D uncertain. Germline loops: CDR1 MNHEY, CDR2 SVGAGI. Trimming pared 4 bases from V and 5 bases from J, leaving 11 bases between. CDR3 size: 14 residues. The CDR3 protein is CASSWGDRNEKLFF. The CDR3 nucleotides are TGTGCCAGCAGTTGGGGAGACCGCAATGAAAAACTGTTTTTT.

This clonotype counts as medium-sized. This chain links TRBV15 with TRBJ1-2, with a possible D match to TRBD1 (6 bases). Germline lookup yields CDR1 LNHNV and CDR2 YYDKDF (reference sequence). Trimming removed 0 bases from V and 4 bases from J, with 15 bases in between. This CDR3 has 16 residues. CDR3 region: CATSRDPTGWSYGYTF. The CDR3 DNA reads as TGTGCCACCAGCAGAGACCCGACAGGTTGGAGCTATGGCTACACCTTC.

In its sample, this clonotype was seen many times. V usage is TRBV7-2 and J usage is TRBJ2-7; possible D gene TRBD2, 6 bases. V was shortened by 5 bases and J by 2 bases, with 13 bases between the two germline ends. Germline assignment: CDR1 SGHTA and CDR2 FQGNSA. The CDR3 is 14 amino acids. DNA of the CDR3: TGTGCCAGCAGCCCCCAAGGAGGGACCTACGAGCAGTACTTC. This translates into CASSPQGGTYEQYF.

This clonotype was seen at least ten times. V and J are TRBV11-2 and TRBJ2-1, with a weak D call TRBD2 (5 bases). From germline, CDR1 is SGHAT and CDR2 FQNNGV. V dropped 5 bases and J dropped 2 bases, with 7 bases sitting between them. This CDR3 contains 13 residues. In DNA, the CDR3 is TGTGCCAGCAGCGACGGGACCTACAATGAGCAGTTCTTC. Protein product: CASSDGTYNEQFF.

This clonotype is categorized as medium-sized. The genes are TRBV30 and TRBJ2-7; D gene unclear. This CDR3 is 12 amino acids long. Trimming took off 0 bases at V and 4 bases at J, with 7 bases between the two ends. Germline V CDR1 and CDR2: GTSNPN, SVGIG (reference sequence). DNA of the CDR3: TGTGCCTGGAGTGTACTTGGATACGAGCAGTACTTC. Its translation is CAWSVLGYEQYF.

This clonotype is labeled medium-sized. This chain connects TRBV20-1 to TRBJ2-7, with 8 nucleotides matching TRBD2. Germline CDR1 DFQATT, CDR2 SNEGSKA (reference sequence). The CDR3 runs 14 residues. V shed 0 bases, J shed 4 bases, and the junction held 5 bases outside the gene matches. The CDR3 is CSARDLAGLYEQYF. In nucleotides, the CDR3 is TGCAGTGCTAGAGACCTAGCGGGCCTTTACGAGCAGTACTTC.

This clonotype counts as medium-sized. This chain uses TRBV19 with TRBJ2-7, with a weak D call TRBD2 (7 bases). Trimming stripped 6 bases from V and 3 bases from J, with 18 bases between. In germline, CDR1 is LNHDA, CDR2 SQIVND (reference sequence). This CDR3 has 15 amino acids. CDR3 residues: CASRSGASGYYEQYF. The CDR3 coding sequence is TGTGCCAGTAGGTCGGGGGCTAGCGGATACTACGAGCAGTACTTC.

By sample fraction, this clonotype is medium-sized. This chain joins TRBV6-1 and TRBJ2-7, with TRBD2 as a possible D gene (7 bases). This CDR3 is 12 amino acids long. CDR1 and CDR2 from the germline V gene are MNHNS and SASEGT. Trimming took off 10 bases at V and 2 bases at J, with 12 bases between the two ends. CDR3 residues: CATLGGAYEQYF. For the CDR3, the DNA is TGTGCCACCTTAGGGGGGGCCTACGAGCAGTACTTC.

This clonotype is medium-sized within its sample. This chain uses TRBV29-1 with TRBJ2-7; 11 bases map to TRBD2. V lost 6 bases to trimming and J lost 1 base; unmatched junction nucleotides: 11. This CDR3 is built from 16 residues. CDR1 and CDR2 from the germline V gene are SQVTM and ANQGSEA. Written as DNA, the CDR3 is TGCAGCGTGGAATTGTTTAGCGGGAGGGATTCCTACGAGCAGTACTTC. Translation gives CSVELFSGRDSYEQYF.

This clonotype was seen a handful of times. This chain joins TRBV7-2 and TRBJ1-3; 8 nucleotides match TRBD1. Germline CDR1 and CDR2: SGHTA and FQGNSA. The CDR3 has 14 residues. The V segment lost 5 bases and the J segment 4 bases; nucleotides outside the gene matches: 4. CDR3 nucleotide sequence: TGTGCCAGCAGCCGGACAGGGAAGGGAAACACCATATATTTT. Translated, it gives CASSRTGKGNTIYF.

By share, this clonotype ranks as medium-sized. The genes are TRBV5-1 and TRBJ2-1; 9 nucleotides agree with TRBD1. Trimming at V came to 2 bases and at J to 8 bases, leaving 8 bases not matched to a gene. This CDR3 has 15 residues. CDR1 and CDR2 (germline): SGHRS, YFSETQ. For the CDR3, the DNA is TGCGCCAGCAGCTTATCCGGGACAGGGAAATATGAGCAGTTCTTC. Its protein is CASSLSGTGKYEQFF.

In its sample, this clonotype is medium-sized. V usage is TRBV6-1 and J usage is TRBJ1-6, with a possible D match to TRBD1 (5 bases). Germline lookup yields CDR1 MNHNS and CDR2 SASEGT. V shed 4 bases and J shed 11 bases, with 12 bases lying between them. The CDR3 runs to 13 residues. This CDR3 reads CASSAEGRAPLHF. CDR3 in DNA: TGTGCCAGCAGTGCGGAGGGACGGGCACCCCTCCACTTT.

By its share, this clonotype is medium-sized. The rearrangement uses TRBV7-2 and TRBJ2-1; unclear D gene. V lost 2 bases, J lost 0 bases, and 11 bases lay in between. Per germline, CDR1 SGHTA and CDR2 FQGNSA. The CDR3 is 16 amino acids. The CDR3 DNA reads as TGTGCCAGCAGCTTATCGGCGGACCTCTCCTACAATGAGCAGTTCTTC. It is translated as CASSLSADLSYNEQFF.

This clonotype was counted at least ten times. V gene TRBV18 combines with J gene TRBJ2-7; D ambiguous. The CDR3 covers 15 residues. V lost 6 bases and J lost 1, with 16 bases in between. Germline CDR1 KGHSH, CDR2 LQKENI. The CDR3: CASSPVRAKSYEQYF. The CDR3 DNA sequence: TGTGCCAGCTCCCCAGTACGTGCTAAGTCCTACGAGCAGTACTTC. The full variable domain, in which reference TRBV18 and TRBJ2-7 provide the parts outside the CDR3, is NAGVMQNPRHLVRRRGQEARLRCSPMKGHSHVYWYRQLPEEGLKFMVYLQKENIIDESGMPKERFSAEFPKEGPSILRIQQVVRGDSAAYFCASSPVRAKSYEQYFGPGTRLTVT.

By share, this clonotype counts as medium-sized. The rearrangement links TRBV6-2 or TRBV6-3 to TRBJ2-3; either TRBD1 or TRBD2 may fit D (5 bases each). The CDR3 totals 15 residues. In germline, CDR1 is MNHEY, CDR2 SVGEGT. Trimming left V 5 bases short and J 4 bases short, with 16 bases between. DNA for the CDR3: TGTGCCAGCAGTCCGCACCCCGGGGCCTCAGATACGCAGTATTTT. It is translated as CASSPHPGASDTQYF.

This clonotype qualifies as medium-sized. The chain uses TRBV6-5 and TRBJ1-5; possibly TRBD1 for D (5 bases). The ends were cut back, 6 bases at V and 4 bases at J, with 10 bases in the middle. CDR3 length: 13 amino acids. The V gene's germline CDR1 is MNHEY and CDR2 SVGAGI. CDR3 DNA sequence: TGTGCCAGCAGCCCTACAGGTAATCAGCCCCAGCATTTT. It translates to CASSPTGNQPQHF.

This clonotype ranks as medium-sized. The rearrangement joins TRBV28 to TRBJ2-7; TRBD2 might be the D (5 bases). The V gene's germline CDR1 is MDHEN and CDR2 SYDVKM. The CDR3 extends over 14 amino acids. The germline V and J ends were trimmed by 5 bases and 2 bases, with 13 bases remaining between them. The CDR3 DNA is TGTGCCAGCAGTCGGGAACGACTTACCTACGAGCAGTACTTC. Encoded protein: CASSRERLTYEQYF.

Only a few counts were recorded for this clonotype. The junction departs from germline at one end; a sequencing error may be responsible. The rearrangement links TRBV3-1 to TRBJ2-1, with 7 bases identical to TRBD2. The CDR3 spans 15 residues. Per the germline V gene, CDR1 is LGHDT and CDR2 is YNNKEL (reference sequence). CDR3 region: CASSQATSSHNEQFF. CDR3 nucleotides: TGTGCCAGCAGCCAAGCGACTAGCTCCCACAATGAGCAGTTCTTC.

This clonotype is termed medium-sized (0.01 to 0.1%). The CDR3 loop reads CATSDGTGNIQYF. In nucleotides, the CDR3 is TGTGCCACCAGTGATGGGACAGGGAACATTCAGTACTTC. This sequence joins TRBV24-1 and TRBJ2-4; 9 nucleotides agree with TRBD1. Germline V gene sequence: CDR1 KGHDR, CDR2 SFDVKD. J gave up 7 bases and V 3 bases, and 0 bases lay outside the gene matches. This CDR3 is built from 13 residues.

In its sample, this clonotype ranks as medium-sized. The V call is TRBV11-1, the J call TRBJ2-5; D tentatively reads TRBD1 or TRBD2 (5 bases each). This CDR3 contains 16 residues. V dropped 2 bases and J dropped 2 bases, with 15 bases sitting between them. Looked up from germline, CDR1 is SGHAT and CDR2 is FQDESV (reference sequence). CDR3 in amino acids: CASSLWSRGPQETQYF. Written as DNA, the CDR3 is TGTGCCAGCAGCTTATGGAGTCGGGGACCACAAGAGACCCAGTACTTC.

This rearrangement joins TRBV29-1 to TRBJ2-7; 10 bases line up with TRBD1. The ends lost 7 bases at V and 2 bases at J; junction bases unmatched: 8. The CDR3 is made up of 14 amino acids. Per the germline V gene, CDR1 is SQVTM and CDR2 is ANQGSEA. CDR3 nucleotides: TGCAGCGCCCGGGAGGGGACAGGGGCCTACGAGCAGTACTTC. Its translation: CSAREGTGAYEQYF.

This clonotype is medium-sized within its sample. The CDR3 here is CASSARLGRDQPQHF. The DNA of the CDR3 is TGTGCCAGCAGCGCACGCTTAGGGCGAGACCAGCCCCAGCATTTT. This chain links TRBV7-2 with TRBJ1-5; D is unclear. Trimming pared 5 bases from V and 7 bases from J, leaving 18 bases between. CDR1 and CDR2 from the germline V gene are SGHTA and FQGNSA. The CDR3 is made up of 15 amino acids.

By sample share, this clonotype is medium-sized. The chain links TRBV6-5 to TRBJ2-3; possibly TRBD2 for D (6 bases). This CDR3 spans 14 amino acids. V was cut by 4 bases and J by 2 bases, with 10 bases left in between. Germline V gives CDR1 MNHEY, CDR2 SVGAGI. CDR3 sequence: CASSSGLLTDTQYF. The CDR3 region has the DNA TGTGCCAGCAGTTCGGGACTTCTCACAGATACGCAGTATTTT.